This T cell receptor (beta chain) stems from a study of molecular identifiers for immune sequencing clone quantification. Whole-study findings and limits: Whereas naive cells kept under 1% of molecules in clones above 20 RNA copies, such clones held over 97% in effectors. Spiked Jurkat TCR RNA equal to one cell could reportedly be picked out among 900,000 to 1,000,000 naive cells.

As concerns this clonotype: Its antigen is not identified.

The CDR3 extends over 13 amino acids. Germline-derived CDR1 and CDR2 are DFQATT and SNEGSKA (reference sequence). With V trimmed by 6 bases and J by 6 bases, 10 bases remained unmatched. One entry per CDR3 protein results from TCRdb running MiXCR on the PCR reads. The table shows 80,000 to 130,000 distinct CDR3 sequences, with about 35% occurring only once. The TCR sequence derives from a human donor in good health. Some libraries in this study had Jurkat cell RNA spiked in. The specimen sequenced was naive CD8+ T cells from blood, with Jurkat cell RNA spiked in. The subset denotes: FACS-sorted CD8+CD4-CCR7+CD45RA+ naive T cells. The genes are TRBV20-1 and TRBJ2-7; 8 nucleotides align to TRBD2. Here the CDR3 reads CSANSGTYCEQYF. The CDR3 nucleotides read TGCAGTGCAAATAGCGGGACATATTGCGAGCAGTACTTC.